This record looks at one T cell receptor (beta chain) sequence and its context. What it binds is unknown. The sample comes from a study of identical twins. Study-level points and caveats: The study found that models underestimated out-of-frame TCR alpha sharing in monozygotic twins. Out-of-frame alpha sequences common to twins exhibited an excess of low generation probability.

The CDR3 consists of 12 residues. Germline V gene lookup returns CDR1 SNHLY and CDR2 FYNNEI. The V and J ends lost 4 bases and 10 bases respectively, with 13 bases between them. Template switching (which added a universal primer site) was used, and cDNA carried unique molecular identifiers. TCRdb reprocessed the 5' RACE reads with MiXCR, giving one entry per CDR3 protein. The sample has just under 550,000 distinct CDR3 sequences; roughly 15% are singletons. Healthy Caucasians were all of the donors. Another study also made use of these data, one on yellow fever vaccine responses in identical twins.

The chain employs TRBV2 and TRBJ1-2; D remains ambiguous. This receptor was obtained from a woman aged 18-29 years in good health. Material: CD4+ T cells sorted from blood. CDR3 bases: TGTGCCAGCAGTGTATCGGGTGAGGACTACACCTTC. As protein: CASSVSGEDYTF.